The rows below give T cell receptor beta chains drawn from one sample of a study of blood T cell repertoires in COVID-19. Produced via immunoSEQ multiplex PCR; TCRdb's table is partial and in-frame only. The repertoire includes about 190,000 clones, around four fifths of them detected once, and roughly 5.3% sits in the top ten. What was sequenced was peripheral blood. Receptor source: a woman in her seventies with active or convalescent COVID-19. Each CDR3 is given with its conserved first and last residue. The D gene is left open where the match is weak. Only part of the rows carry a size: once, few, many, or a class if the clone is expanded.

>-|TRBV6-5|-|TRBJ1-1
TGTGCCAGCATTCCGGGGTTGGGGACTGAAGCTTTCTTT
CASIPGLGTEAFF
>-|TRBV3-1/TRBV3-2|TRBD2|TRBJ2-3
TGTGCCAGCAGCCAAGCGGGAGGGCCTAGTACAGATACGCAGTATTTT
CASSQAGGPSTDTQYF
>few|TRBV9|-|TRBJ2-7
TGTGCCAGCAGCTTAGAGGACAGATACGAGCAGTACTTC
CASSLEDRYEQYF
>few|TRBV5-1|-|TRBJ1-1
TGCGCCAGCAGCGAAGCGAACACTGAAGCTTTCTTT
CASSEANTEAFF
>few|TRBV5-1|TRBD1|TRBJ1-3
TGCGCCAGCAGCTTGAGGTGGCAGGGGGCCGGAGGAAACACCATATATTTT
CASSLRWQGAGGNTIYF
>-|TRBV5-1|TRBD2|TRBJ2-2
TGCGCCAGCAGCCCGGGACTAGCGGGAGGTGGCGGGGAGCTGTTTTTT
CASSPGLAGGGGELFF
>-|TRBV11-3|TRBD2|TRBJ2-2
TGTGCCAGCAGCTTAGGGGGACGACTAGCGGCGAACACCGGGGAGCTGTTTTTT
CASSLGGRLAANTGELFF
>-|TRBV6-1|-|TRBJ1-2
TGTGCCAGCAGTGAACTGTCCTACTATGGCTACACCTTC
CASSELSYYGYTF
>-|TRBV5-5|TRBD1|TRBJ2-7
TGTGCCAGCAGCGCGACAGGGGGCGAGTACGAGCAGTACTTC
CASSATGGEYEQYF
>-|TRBV28|TRBD1|TRBJ2-7
TGTGCCAGCAGTCCGGGACAGGAATACGAGCAGTACTTC
CASSPGQEYEQYF
>-|TRBV10-1|TRBD1|TRBJ1-2
TGCGCCATCGAGGGACAGCAGATCTCCGAGATTTATGGCTACACCTTC
CAIEGQQISEIYGYTF
>-|TRBV2|TRBD2|TRBJ2-1
TGTGCCAGCAGTGAAGCGGGGGCCGCCGGGAGCGGGAGCAATGAGCAGTTCTTC
CASSEAGAAGSGSNEQFF
>-|TRBV5-4|TRBD1|TRBJ1-5
TGTGCCAGCAGCTGGGACAGGAATCAGCCCCAGCATTTT
CASSWDRNQPQHF
>-|TRBV3-1/TRBV3-2|TRBD1|TRBJ1-1
TGTGCCAGCAGCCAAGATTTGGGACAGGGCCCTGAAGCTTTCTTT
CASSQDLGQGPEAFF
>once|TRBV7-2|-|TRBJ2-3
TGTGCCAGCAGCCTGAATGAGCGGGTCTCAGATACGCAGTATTTT
CASSLNERVSDTQYF
>once|TRBV6-5|-|TRBJ1-1
TGTGCCAGCATTATGAGGGTGAACACTGAAGCTTTCTTT
CASIMRVNTEAFF
>medium-sized|TRBV7-3|-|TRBJ2-7
TGTGCCAGCAGCTTACGTGGCAGGGTTTTATCTGTAAGGTCCTACGAGCAGTACTTC
CASSLRGRVLSVRSYEQYF
>-|TRBV29-1|-|TRBJ2-2
TGCAGCGTTGCTACAGGGTACACCGGGGAGCTGTTTTTT
CSVATGYTGELFF
>-|TRBV5-6|TRBD2|TRBJ2-5
TGTGCCAGCAGCTTGGCGCTAGCGGGAGGAGGGATAGGAGAGACCCAGTACTTC
CASSLALAGGGIGETQYF
>-|TRBV5-5|TRBD2|TRBJ2-2
TGTGCCAGCAGCTTGGAAGCGGGAGCGGTCGGGGAGCTGTTTTTT
CASSLEAGAVGELFF
>-|TRBV13|-|TRBJ2-7
TGTGCCAGCAGCTCCTCGGCCAGAGGCTACGAGCAGTACTTC
CASSSSARGYEQYF
>once|TRBV7-3|TRBD2|TRBJ2-1
TGTGCCAGCAGCCCACGAGCGGGACTATACAATGAGCAGTTCTTC
CASSPRAGLYNEQFF
>few|TRBV20-1|-|TRBJ2-5
TGCAGTGCTAGTAGAGGGTCGCTAATCCAGACCCAGTACTTC
CSASRGSLIQTQYF
>-|TRBV2|TRBD2|TRBJ2-1
TGTGCCAGCAGTGTTTCCGGGAGGGCCTCCGGGGAGCAGTTCTTC
CASSVSGRASGEQFF
>-|TRBV3-1/TRBV3-2|TRBD2|TRBJ2-7
TGTGCCAGCAGCGCGACTAGCGGGAGAGGCGAGCAGTACTTC
CASSATSGRGEQYF
>-|TRBV12-3/TRBV12-4|TRBD1|TRBJ1-2
TGTGCCAGCAGGGGACAGGGGACTAGAGGCTACACCTTC
CASRGQGTRGYTF
>once|TRBV7-3|TRBD2|TRBJ2-3
TGTGCCAGCAGCCTACTAGCGGGAAGGACGGATACGCAGTATTTT
CASSLLAGRTDTQYF
>-|TRBV7-8|TRBD1|TRBJ1-2
TGTGCCAGCAGCCTCACCCCGGGACAGAGCCTGGGTGGCTACACCTTC
CASSLTPGQSLGGYTF
>-|TRBV28|-|TRBJ1-5
TGTGCCAGCAGTCCGCAGACGGGTACGGGAAAGCCCCAGCATTTT
CASSPQTGTGKPQHF
>few|TRBV7-9|-|TRBJ2-7
TGTGCCAGCAGCTTAACTGGGGCCAGTAACTACGAGCAGTACTTC
CASSLTGASNYEQYF
>-|TRBV5-6|-|TRBJ2-1
TGTGCCAGCAGCTTCGGGACACACTATTACAATGAGCAGTTCTTC
CASSFGTHYYNEQFF
>-|TRBV5-1|-|TRBJ2-3
TGCGCCAGCAGCTTGGAGGCGGCAGACACAGATACGCAGTATTTT
CASSLEAADTDTQYF
>-|TRBV3-1/TRBV3-2|TRBD1|TRBJ1-1
TGTGCCAGCAGCCTCGCCGGGACAGGGACTGAAGCTTTCTTT
CASSLAGTGTEAFF
>-|TRBV19|-|TRBJ1-1
TGTGCCAGTAGTATGGGGCAGCCACCACACACTGAAGCTTTCTTT
CASSMGQPPHTEAFF
>-|TRBV18|-|TRBJ2-2
TGTGCCAGCTCCCATTCGGGTCCCGGGGAGCTGTTTTTT
CASSHSGPGELFF
>-|TRBV5-1|TRBD2|TRBJ2-1
TGCGCCAGCAGCGCCCCGGGACTAGCGGGAGCGAAAGCCTACAATGAGCAGTTCTTC
CASSAPGLAGAKAYNEQFF
>-|TRBV4-2|-|TRBJ1-1
TGTGCCAGCAGAAATGGCGGGGGGCTGGAAGCTTTCTTT
CASRNGGGLEAFF
>-|TRBV14|TRBD1|TRBJ2-2
TGTGCCAGCAGCCCTCTCCAGGGGGTGGACACCGGGGAGCTGTTTTTT
CASSPLQGVDTGELFF
>-|TRBV28|TRBD1|TRBJ2-1
TGTGCCAGCAGGATACAGGGGGCAGGTAATGAGCAGTTCTTC
CASRIQGAGNEQFF
>-|TRBV19|TRBD2|TRBJ2-1
TGTGCCAGTAGCGTCGGGGGGAGCTCCTACAATGAGCAGTTCTTC
CASSVGGSSYNEQFF
>-|TRBV5-1|-|TRBJ2-1
TGCGCCAGCAGCTTGTTTGGGGGGATGCTAGCCGTAGATGAGCAGTTCTTC
CASSLFGGMLAVDEQFF
>-|TRBV30|-|TRBJ2-2
TGTGCCTCGCGACACTTCTCGAACACCGGGGAGCTGTTTTTT
CASRHFSNTGELFF
>-|TRBV4-1|TRBD1|TRBJ1-2
TGCGCCAGCAGCCAGGCCGGGACAGGGGCGAGTGGCTACACCTTC
CASSQAGTGASGYTF
>-|TRBV27|TRBD2|TRBJ2-3
TGTGCCAGCAGTTCCCTTGAAGCGGGAGAAGCTTTAGATACGCAGTATTTT
CASSSLEAGEALDTQYF
>-|TRBV9|-|TRBJ2-1
TGTGCCAGCAGCGTAGAGTCAGGGGAGGAGCAGTTCTTC
CASSVESGEEQFF
>-|TRBV4-1|-|TRBJ1-5
TGCGCCAGCAGCCAAAGGCTCGGGGGCAATCAGCCCCAGCATTTT
CASSQRLGGNQPQHF
>once|TRBV29-1|-|TRBJ2-1
TGCAGCGTTGAAGTCGGCTCCTACAATGAGCAGTTCTTC
CSVEVGSYNEQFF
>-|TRBV10-1|-|TRBJ2-7
TGCGCCAGCAGTGGGCTCCGGGACTCTACCTCCTACGAGCAGTACTTC
CASSGLRDSTSYEQYF
>-|TRBV27|TRBD2|TRBJ2-3
TGTGCCAGCAGAGTAGGACTAGCGGGAGTATTCGCAGATACGCAGTATTTT
CASRVGLAGVFADTQYF
>-|TRBV18|-|TRBJ1-1
TGTGCCAGCTCACAGACTCGCATACCGAACACTGAAGCTTTCTTT
CASSQTRIPNTEAFF
>-|TRBV5-1|TRBD2|TRBJ2-3
TGCGCCAGCAGCCTCCTAGCGGGCCCGCGGTATTTT
CASSLLAGPRYF
>-|TRBV11-3|TRBD2|TRBJ2-3
TGTGCCAGCAGCACTAGCGGGGGAGGCACGTCCACAGATACGCAGTATTTT
CASSTSGGGTSTDTQYF
>-|TRBV5-1|TRBD2|TRBJ2-1
TGCGCCAGCAGCTGGCAGGGAAGCGGGAACGTCCCCTACAATGAGCAGTTCTTC
CASSWQGSGNVPYNEQFF
>-|TRBV4-1|TRBD2|TRBJ2-5
TGCGCCAGCAGCCTCCCTAGCGGGAATCAAGAGACCCAGTACTTC
CASSLPSGNQETQYF
>once|TRBV13|-|TRBJ2-7
TGTGCCAGCAGCCATCGACAGAGCCCCTACGAGCAGTACTTC
CASSHRQSPYEQYF